Here is one TCR beta chain with its context. The data belong to a study of OX40 agonist ivuxolimab in advanced cancers. Data came from immunoSEQ multiplex PCR; TCRdb stores just in-frame clones and leaves some out. In the table there are roughly 67,000 clones, roughly 84% of which are singletons. This TCR came from an adult with an advanced solid tumor such as melanoma, head and neck, liver or kidney cancer. Sample: CD4+ or CD8+ T cells sorted from blood, taken in a trial of the OX40 agonist ivuxolimab.

CDR3 sequence reads: CASGQGLVRSQAFF. CDR3 DNA sequence: TGTGCCAGTGGACAGGGGCTGGTCCGATCCCAAGCTTTCTTT. The rearrangement uses TRBV19 and TRBJ1-1; 9 nucleotides align to TRBD1. V shed 8 bases, J shed 9 bases, and the junction held 13 bases outside the gene matches. The length of the CDR3 is 14 residues. Germline CDR1 and CDR2: LNHDA and SQIVND (reference sequence). Drawing the rest from reference TRBV19 and TRBJ1-1, the complete variable domain is DGGITQSPKYLFRKEGQNVTLSCEQNLNHDAMYWYRQDPGQGLRLIYYSQIVNDFQKGDIAEGYSVSREKKESFPLTVTSAQKNPTAFYLCASGQGLVRSQAFFGQGTRLTVV.